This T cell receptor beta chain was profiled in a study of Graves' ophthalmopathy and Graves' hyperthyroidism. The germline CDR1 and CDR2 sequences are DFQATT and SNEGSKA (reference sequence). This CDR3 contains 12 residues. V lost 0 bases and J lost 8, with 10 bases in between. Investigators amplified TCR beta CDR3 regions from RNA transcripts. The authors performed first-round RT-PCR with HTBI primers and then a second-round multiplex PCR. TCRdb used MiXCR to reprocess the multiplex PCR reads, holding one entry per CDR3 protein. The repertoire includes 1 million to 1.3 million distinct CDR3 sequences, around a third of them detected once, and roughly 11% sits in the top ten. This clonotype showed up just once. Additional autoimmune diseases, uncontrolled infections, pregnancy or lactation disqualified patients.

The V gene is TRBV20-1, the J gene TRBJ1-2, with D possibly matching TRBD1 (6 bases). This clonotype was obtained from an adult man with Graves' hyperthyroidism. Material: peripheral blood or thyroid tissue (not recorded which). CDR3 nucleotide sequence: TGCAGTGCTAGAGATTTCGGGACAGGCTACACCTTC. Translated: CSARDFGTGYTF.